The clone carrying this T cell receptor beta chain showed up many times. The data were obtained in a study of T cell repertoires in cytomegalovirus infection. Study context: In public TCR beta signatures, there were indications of both CMV infection and matching HLA type.

TCRdb itself ran the reads through MiXCR, one entry per CDR3 protein. The repertoire holds 630,000 or so distinct CDR3 sequences, approximately 24% seen once, with less than 9.5% in the top ten. Input material: CD8+ T cells from PBMCs. The origin of this receptor is a human donor in good health (CMV status not recorded). Some clones in this sample may be carry-over from other donors' samples.

The CDR3 region is CASSLAGGTVSPLHF. CDR3 in DNA: TGTGCCAGCAGCTTAGCGGGGGGGACAGTTTCACCCCTCCACTTT. The rearrangement links TRBV7-6 to TRBJ1-6; 7 positions agree with TRBD1. Germline trimming cut 0 bases from V and 9 bases from J; bases unmatched to any gene: 5. This CDR3 comprises 15 residues. Germline values: CDR1 SGHVS, CDR2 FNYEAQ.